One and the same sample provided the 2 T cell receptor beta chains below, sequenced in a study of cytotoxic CD8 clonotypes in ibrutinib-treated CLL. Profiling relied on immunoSEQ multiplex PCR, and the TCRdb table lists in-frame clones only, not all of them. The sample holds about 130,000 clones; around 80% are singletons and the top ten take 9.5% to 15%. The source material was PBMCs, sampled after 12 months of ibrutinib treatment. All receptors come from a human donor with chronic lymphocytic leukemia.

J is TRBJ1-5 and V is TRBV6-6; possible D gene TRBD1, 5 bases. Germline-derived CDR1 and CDR2 are MNHNY and SVGAGI (reference sequence). With 2 bases removed from V and 6 bases from J, the gap between germline ends came to 8 bases. The CDR3 runs 13 residues. This CDR3 is CASSYPGSQPQHF. The CDR3 DNA reads TGTGCCAGCAGTTACCCAGGGAGTCAGCCCCAGCATTTT.

The V gene is TRBV29-1, the J gene TRBJ2-2, with D perhaps matching TRBD1 or TRBD2 (5 bases each). Germline loops: CDR1 SQVTM, CDR2 ANQGSEA. The CDR3 runs 16 residues. The V end was cut by 2 bases, the J end by 0 bases, with 13 bases between. Here the CDR3 DNA reads TGCAGCGTTGAAAGAGTTTCGGGGCCGAACACCGGGGAGCTGTTTTTT. This translates into CSVERVSGPNTGELFF.